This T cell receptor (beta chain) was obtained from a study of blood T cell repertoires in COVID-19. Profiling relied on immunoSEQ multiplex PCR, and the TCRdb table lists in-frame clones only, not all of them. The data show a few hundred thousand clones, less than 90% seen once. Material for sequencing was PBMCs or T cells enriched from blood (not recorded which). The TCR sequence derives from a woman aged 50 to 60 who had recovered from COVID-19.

CDR3 protein: CASSVHDRDTEAFF. CDR3 bases: TGTGCCAGCAGCGTACATGACAGGGACACTGAAGCTTTCTTT. The V gene is TRBV9, the J gene TRBJ1-1; 7 nucleotides match TRBD1. This CDR3 region has 14 residues. The germline V gene has CDR1 SGDLS and CDR2 YYNGEE. The V and J ends lost 1 base and 3 bases, in that order; junction bases with no gene match: 3.